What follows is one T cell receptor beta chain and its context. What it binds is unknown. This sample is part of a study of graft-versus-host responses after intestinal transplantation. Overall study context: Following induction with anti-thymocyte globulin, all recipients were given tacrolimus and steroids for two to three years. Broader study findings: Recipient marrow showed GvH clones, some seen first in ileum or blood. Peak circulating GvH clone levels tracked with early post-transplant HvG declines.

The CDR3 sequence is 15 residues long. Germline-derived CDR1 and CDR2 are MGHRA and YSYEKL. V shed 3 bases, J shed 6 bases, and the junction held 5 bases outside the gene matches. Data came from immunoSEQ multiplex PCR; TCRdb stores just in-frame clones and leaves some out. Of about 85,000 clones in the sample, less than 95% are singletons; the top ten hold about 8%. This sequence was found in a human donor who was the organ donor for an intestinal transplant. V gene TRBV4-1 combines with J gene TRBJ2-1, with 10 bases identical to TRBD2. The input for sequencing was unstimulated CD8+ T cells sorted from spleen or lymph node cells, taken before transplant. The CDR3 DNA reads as TGCGCCAGCAGCCAGGGGAGGACTAGCGGCAATGAGCAGTTCTTC. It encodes CASSQGRTSGNEQFF.